The 20 T cell receptor beta chains below all came from one sample that was sequenced in a study of patients and donors after allogeneic stem cell transplantation. MiXCR was run by TCRdb on the RT-PCR reads, yielding one entry per CDR3 protein. Among a few hundred thousand distinct CDR3 sequences listed, around 40% were seen once. The specimen sequenced was blood, either unsorted or a sorted T cell fraction (not recorded which). These receptors originate from a human donor who was either an allogeneic HSCT recipient or a stem cell or donor lymphocyte infusion donor (not recorded which). It is not recorded whose cells these are; they may come from a transplant donor.

The rearrangement joins TRBV28 to TRBJ1-2; D perhaps matches TRBD1 (5 bases). Trimming took 4 bases from V and 8 from J, leaving 23 bases between them. The CDR3 loop spans 16 amino acids. Looked up from germline, CDR1 is MDHEN and CDR2 is SYDVKM. The CDR3 protein is CASSYPLKGRAEGYTF. The CDR3 nucleotides are TGTGCCAGCAGTTACCCATTGAAGGGGCGGGCAGAAGGCTACACCTTC.

This clonotype has just a few counts. The chain carries TRBV4-1 and TRBJ1-5; possibly TRBD1 for D (5 bases). The ends were cut back, 3 bases at V and 7 bases at J, with 10 bases in the middle. The CDR3 length is 13 residues. The germline V gene has CDR1 MGHRA and CDR2 YSYEKL. The CDR3 DNA follows: TGCGCCAGCAGCCAGATGGAGGGGCAGCCCCAGCATTTT. Its translation is CASSQMEGQPQHF.

V is TRBV7-3 and J is TRBJ2-1; tentative D call: TRBD1 (5 bases). Germline V CDR1 and CDR2: SGHTA, FQGTGA. The CDR3 loop spans 17 amino acids. V was pared by 0 bases and J by 14 bases, with 26 bases between. CDR3 bases: TGTGCCAGCAGCTTAACTTCCGGAGCACAGGCAATCTCACCTGAGTTCTTC. This translates into CASSLTSGAQAISPEFF.

The chain joins TRBV9 to TRBJ2-5; the D gene is possibly TRBD1 (5 bases). The CDR3 length is 14 residues. Germline V gene data show CDR1 as SGDLS and CDR2 as YYNGEE. The V and J ends lost 0 bases and 5 bases respectively, with 11 bases between them. This CDR3 is CASSVGQGYETQYF. The CDR3 nucleotides read TGTGCCAGCAGCGTAGGGCAGGGCTACGAGACCCAGTACTTC. Full variable domain (outside the CDR3, taken from reference TRBV9 and TRBJ2-5): DSGVTQTPKHLITATGQRVTLRCSPRSGDLSVYWYQQSLDQGLQFLIQYYNGEERAKGNILERFSAQQFPDLHSELNLSSLELGDSALYFCASSVGQGYETQYFGPGTRLLVL.

This clonotype was seen repeatedly, ten times or more. V usage is TRBV27 and J usage is TRBJ1-5; D call uncertain. The CDR3 runs 14 residues. The germline gives CDR1 MNHEY, CDR2 SMNVEV (reference sequence). With 6 bases removed from V and 3 bases from J, the gap between germline ends came to 12 bases. The CDR3, as DNA: TGTGCCAGCAGCAACATGGGTGTCAATCAGCCCCAGCATTTT. Translated: CASSNMGVNQPQHF.

J is TRBJ1-5 and V is TRBV10-3; D gene ambiguous. The V end was cut by 3 bases, the J end by 0 bases, with 9 bases between. In germline, CDR1 is ENHRY, CDR2 SYGVKD. The CDR3 contains 15 residues. The CDR3 nucleotides are TGTGCCATCAGTGATAAAAGGGTTAGCAATCAGCCCCAGCATTTT. It is translated as CAISDKRVSNQPQHF.

The chain is built from TRBV24-1 and TRBJ1-1, with 7 positions matching TRBD1. Germline CDR1 is KGHDR and CDR2 is SFDVKD. J lost 8 bases, V lost 5 bases, and 13 bases had no gene match. The CDR3 loop spans 15 amino acids. CDR3 nucleotide sequence: TGTGCCACCAGTGGAACCGGGACAGCGATGGAGGAAGCTTTCTTT. Translated: CATSGTGTAMEEAFF.

The V call is TRBV5-4, the J call TRBJ1-5, with 8 bases matching TRBD1. Germline values: CDR1 SGHNT, CDR2 YYREEE (reference sequence). V shed 0 bases, J shed 6 bases, and the junction held 5 bases outside the gene matches. This CDR3 region has 15 residues. CDR3 amino acids: CASSLGTGRGQPQHF. For the CDR3, the DNA is TGTGCCAGCAGCTTGGGGACAGGGCGAGGTCAGCCCCAGCATTTT.

This clonotype turned up a few times. The chain links TRBV7-8 to TRBJ2-1, with D tentatively TRBD2 (5 bases). The CDR3 length is 14 residues. Trimming took 4 bases from V and 4 from J, leaving 11 bases between them. Germline-derived CDR1 and CDR2 are SGHVS and FQNEAQ. The CDR3 here is CASSSTRIYNEQFF. The CDR3 DNA is TGTGCCAGCAGCTCTACTAGGATTTACAATGAGCAGTTCTTC.

CDR3 nucleotide sequence: TGCAGTGCTCACGGCCGCCAGGCGGGTCGACGGGAAAAACTGTTTTTT. Amino acid sequence: CSAHGRQAGRREKLFF. V is TRBV20-1 and J is TRBJ1-4; D unclear. V gave up 5 bases and J gave up 8 bases, with 24 bases separating them. This CDR3 has 16 amino acids. Germline values: CDR1 DFQATT, CDR2 SNEGSKA (reference sequence).

V usage is TRBV18 and J usage is TRBJ2-5, with D perhaps TRBD1 (5 bases). This CDR3 comprises 14 residues. Trimming took off 0 bases at V and 4 bases at J, with 9 bases between the two ends. Germline V CDR1 and CDR2: KGHSH, LQKENI. The CDR3 nucleotides read TGTGCCAGCTCACCACCGTCAGGGTCAGAGACCCAGTACTTC. Translating it yields CASSPPSGSETQYF.

The chain employs TRBV20-1 and TRBJ1-6; D remains ambiguous. In germline, CDR1 is DFQATT, CDR2 SNEGSKA (reference sequence). V lost 5 bases and J 6 bases, leaving 20 bases between the germline ends. The CDR3 covers 16 residues. The CDR3: CSASVLRPTFNSPLHF. CDR3 nucleotides: TGCAGTGCTTCGGTGTTAAGGCCGACGTTTAATTCACCCCTCCACTTT.

The gene calls are TRBV10-1 and TRBJ2-1; 10 nucleotides agree with TRBD1. The CDR3 has 14 amino acids. V shed 3 bases and J 12 bases; nucleotides not matched to a gene: 8. The germline V gene has CDR1 WNHNN and CDR2 SYGVQD (reference sequence). CDR3 sequence (DNA): TGCGCCAGCAGTGATGGGACAGGGGCGAGGGGGCAGTTCTTC. Protein: CASSDGTGARGQFF.

This clonotype was seen only a few times. The chain has TRBV28 and TRBJ2-5; D is unclear. Trimming left V 6 bases short and J 5 bases short, with 16 bases between. The CDR3 extends over 14 amino acids. CDR1 and CDR2 from the germline V gene are MDHEN and SYDVKM. CDR3 sequence: CASSPEIPKETQYF. In DNA form, the CDR3 reads TGTGCCAGCAGCCCCGAAATACCAAAGGAGACCCAGTACTTC.

As DNA, the CDR3 is TGTGCCAGCACCCCACAGGTTCGGAACACTGAAGCTTTCTTT. Protein product: CASTPQVRNTEAFF. V and J are TRBV3-1 and TRBJ1-1; tentatively, D is TRBD1 (5 bases). Looked up from germline, CDR1 is LGHDT and CDR2 is YNNKEL (reference sequence). The CDR3 length is 14 residues. Trimming took off 7 bases at V and 1 base at J, with 13 bases between the two ends.

This chain joins TRBV5-1 and TRBJ2-7; 10 bases are shared with TRBD2. There are 16 residues in the CDR3. The germline CDR1 and CDR2 sequences are SGHRS and YFSETQ. V shed 1 base, J shed 7 bases, and the junction held 11 bases outside the gene matches. CDR3 in DNA: TGCGCCAGCAGCTTGCGGGCTAGCGGGGGAATATGGGAGCAGTACTTC. The encoded protein is CASSLRASGGIWEQYF.

The chain employs TRBV7-9 and TRBJ1-3; a weak D match, TRBD1 (5 bases). V shed 7 bases and J shed 6 bases, with 19 bases lying between them. This CDR3 is built from 15 residues. Per germline, CDR1 SEHNR and CDR2 FQNEAQ (reference sequence). The CDR3 DNA follows: TGTGCCAGCACCCCGCCCCGCAGGGAGGCAAACACCATATATTTT. It yields the protein CASTPPRREANTIYF.

This clonotype appeared a few times. The chain uses TRBV7-2 and TRBJ1-2; 7 positions match TRBD1. CDR1 and CDR2 (germline): SGHTA, FQGNSA. The V gene end was trimmed by 4 bases and the J gene end by 0 bases; junction bases not matched to a gene: 5. The CDR3 is 15 residues long. This CDR3 is CASSYWDSANYGYTF. CDR3 sequence (DNA): TGTGCCAGCAGCTATTGGGACAGCGCTAACTATGGCTACACCTTC.

This clonotype turned up a few times. This rearrangement joins TRBV27 to TRBJ1-1; D not certain. The CDR3 has 15 residues. The V end was cut by 0 bases, the J end by 10 bases, with 18 bases between. From germline, CDR1 is MNHEY and CDR2 SMNVEV (reference sequence). CDR3 protein: CASSLSTYMKERAFF. In DNA form, the CDR3 reads TGTGCCAGCAGTTTATCTACTTATATGAAAGAGAGAGCTTTCTTT.

The table lists this clonotype with a few counts. The V gene is TRBV10-3, the J gene TRBJ1-2; a possible D gene is TRBD1 (6 bases). CDR1 and CDR2 from the germline V gene are ENHRY and SYGVKD. CDR3 length: 14 residues. V lost 6 bases and J 8 bases, leaving 19 bases between the germline ends. The CDR3 DNA follows: TGTGCCATCAGCCCCGGACAGTTGGCTGGGGGCTACACCTTC. This gives the protein CAISPGQLAGGYTF.